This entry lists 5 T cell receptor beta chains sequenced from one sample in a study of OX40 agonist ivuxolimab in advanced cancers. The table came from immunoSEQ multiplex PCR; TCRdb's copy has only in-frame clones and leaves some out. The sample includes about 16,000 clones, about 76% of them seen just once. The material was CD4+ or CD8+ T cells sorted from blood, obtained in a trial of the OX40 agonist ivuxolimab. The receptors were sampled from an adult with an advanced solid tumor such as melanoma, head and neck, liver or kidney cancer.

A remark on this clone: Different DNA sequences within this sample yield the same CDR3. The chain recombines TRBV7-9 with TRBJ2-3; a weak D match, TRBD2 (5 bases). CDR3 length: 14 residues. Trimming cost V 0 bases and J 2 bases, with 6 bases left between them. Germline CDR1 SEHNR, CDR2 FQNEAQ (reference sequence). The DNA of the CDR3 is TGTGCCAGCAGCTTAGCTAGCGACACAGATACGCAGTATTTT. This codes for CASSLASDTDTQYF.

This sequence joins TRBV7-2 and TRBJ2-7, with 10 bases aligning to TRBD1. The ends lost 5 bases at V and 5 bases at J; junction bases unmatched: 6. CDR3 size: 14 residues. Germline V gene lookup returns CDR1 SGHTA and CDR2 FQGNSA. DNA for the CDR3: TGTGCCAGCAGCCTCAGGACAGGGGGGAACGAGCAGTACTTC. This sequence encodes CASSLRTGGNEQYF.

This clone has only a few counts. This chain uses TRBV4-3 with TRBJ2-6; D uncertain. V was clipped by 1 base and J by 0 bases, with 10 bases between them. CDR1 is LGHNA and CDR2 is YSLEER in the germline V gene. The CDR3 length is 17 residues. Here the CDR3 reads CASSQGGSYSGANVLTF. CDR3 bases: TGCGCCAGCAGCCAAGGGGGATCCTACTCTGGGGCCAACGTCCTGACTTTC.

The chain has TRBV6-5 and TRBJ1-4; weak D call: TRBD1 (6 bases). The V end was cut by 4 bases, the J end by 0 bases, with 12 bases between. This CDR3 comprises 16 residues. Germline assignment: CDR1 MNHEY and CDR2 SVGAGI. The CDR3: CASSSYRTATNEKLFF. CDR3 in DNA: TGTGCCAGCAGTTCGTATCGGACAGCAACTAATGAAAAACTGTTTTTT.

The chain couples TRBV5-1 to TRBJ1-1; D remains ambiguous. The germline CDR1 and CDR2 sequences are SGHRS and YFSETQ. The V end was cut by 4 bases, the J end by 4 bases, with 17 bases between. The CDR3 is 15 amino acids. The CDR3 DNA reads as TGCGCCAGCAGCCCCCTGATTGAGTCGGCCACTGAAGCTTTCTTT. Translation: CASSPLIESATEAFF.